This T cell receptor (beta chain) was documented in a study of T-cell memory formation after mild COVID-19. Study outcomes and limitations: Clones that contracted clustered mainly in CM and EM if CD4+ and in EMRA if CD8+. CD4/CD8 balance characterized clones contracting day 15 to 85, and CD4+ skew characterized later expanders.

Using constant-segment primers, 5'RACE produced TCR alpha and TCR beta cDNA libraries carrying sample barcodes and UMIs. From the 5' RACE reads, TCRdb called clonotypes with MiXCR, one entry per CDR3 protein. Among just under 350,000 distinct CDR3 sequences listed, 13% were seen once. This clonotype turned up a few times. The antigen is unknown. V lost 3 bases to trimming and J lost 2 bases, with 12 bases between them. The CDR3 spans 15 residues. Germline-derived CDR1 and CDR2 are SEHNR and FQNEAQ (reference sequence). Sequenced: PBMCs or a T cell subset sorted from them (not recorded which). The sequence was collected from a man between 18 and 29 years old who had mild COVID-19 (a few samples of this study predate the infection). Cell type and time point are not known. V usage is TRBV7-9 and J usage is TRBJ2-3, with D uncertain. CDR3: CASSFSISSTDTQYF. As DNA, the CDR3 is TGTGCCAGCAGCTTCAGCATTTCCTCCACAGATACGCAGTATTTT.